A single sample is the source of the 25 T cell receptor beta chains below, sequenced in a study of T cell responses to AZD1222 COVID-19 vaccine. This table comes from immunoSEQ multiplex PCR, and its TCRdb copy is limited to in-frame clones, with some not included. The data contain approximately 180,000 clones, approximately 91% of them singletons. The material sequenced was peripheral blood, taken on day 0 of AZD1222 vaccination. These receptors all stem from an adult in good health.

CDR3 nucleotides: TGTGCCAGCAGATTAGGGACAGGGGGCCTGAACACTGAAGCTTTCTTT. This sequence encodes CASRLGTGGLNTEAFF. The genes are TRBV28 and TRBJ1-1, with 12 bases lining up with TRBD1. The germline CDR1 and CDR2 sequences are MDHEN and SYDVKM. The CDR3 is 16 amino acids. V was clipped by 6 bases and J by 0 bases; unmatched bases: 5. The full variable domain, in which reference TRBV28 and TRBJ1-1 provide the parts outside the CDR3, is DVKVTQSSRYLVKRTGEKVFLECVQDMDHENMFWYRQDPGLGLRLIYFSYDVKMKEKGDIPEGYSVSREKKERFSLILESASTNQTSMYLCASRLGTGGLNTEAFFGQGTRLTVV.

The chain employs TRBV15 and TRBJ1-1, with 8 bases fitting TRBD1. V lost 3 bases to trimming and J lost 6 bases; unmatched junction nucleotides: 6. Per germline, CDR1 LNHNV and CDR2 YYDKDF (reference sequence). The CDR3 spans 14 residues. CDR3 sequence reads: CATSRTGQGSEAFF. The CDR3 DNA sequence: TGTGCCACCAGCAGGACAGGACAGGGATCTGAAGCTTTCTTT.

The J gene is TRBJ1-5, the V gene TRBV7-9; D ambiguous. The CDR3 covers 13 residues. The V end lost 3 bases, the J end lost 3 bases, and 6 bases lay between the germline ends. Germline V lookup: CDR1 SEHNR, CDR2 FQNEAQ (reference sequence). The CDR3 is CASSLGFNQPQHF. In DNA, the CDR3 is TGTGCCAGCAGCTTGGGCTTCAATCAGCCCCAGCATTTT.

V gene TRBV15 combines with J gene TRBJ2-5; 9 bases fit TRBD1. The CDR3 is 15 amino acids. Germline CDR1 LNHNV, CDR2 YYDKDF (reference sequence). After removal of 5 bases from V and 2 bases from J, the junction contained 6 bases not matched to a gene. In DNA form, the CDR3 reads TGTGCCACCAGCGGGAAAGGGACAGGGCAAGAGACCCAGTACTTC. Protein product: CATSGKGTGQETQYF.

Here the CDR3 reads CASTFSGSYEQYF. The CDR3 coding sequence is TGTGCCAGCACTTTCTCTGGCTCCTACGAGCAGTACTTC. The chain has TRBV5-5 and TRBJ2-7; the D is unclear. CDR1 and CDR2 (germline): SGHKS, YYEKEE (reference sequence). This CDR3 is 13 amino acids long. The V end lost 6 bases, the J end lost 0 bases, and 10 bases lay between the germline ends. The entire variable domain, with the rest obtained from reference TRBV5-5 and TRBJ2-7, is as follows: DAGVTQSPTHLIKTRGQQVTLRCSPISGHKSVSWYQQVLGQGPQFIFQYYEKEERGRGNFPDRFSARQFPNYSSELNVNALLLGDSALYLCASTFSGSYEQYFGPGTRLTVT.

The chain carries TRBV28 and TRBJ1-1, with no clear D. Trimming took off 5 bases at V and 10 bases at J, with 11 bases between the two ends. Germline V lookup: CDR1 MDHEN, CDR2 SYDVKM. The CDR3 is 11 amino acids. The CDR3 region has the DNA TGTGCCAGCAGTGTGGACTGGGGAGCTTTCTTT. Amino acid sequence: CASSVDWGAFF.

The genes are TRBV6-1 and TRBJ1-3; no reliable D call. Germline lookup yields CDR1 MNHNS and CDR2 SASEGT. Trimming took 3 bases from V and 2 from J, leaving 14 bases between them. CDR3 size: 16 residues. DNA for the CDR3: TGTGCCAGCAGTGACCTTGGGTCAGCGGCTGGAAACACCATATATTTT. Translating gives CASSDLGSAAGNTIYF.

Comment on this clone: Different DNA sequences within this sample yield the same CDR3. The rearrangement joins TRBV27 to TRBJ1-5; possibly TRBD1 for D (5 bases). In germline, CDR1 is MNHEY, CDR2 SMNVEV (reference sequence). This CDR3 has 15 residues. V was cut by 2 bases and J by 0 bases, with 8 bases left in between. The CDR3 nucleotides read TGTGCCAGCAGTTTAAGGCAGGGTAGCAATCAGCCCCAGCATTTT. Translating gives CASSLRQGSNQPQHF.

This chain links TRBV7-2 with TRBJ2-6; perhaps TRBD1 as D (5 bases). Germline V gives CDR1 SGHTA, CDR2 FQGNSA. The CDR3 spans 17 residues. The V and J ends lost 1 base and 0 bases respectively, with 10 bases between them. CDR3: CASSLGRVGSGANVLTF. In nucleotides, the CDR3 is TGTGCCAGCAGCTTAGGCAGGGTAGGCTCTGGGGCCAACGTCCTGACTTTC.

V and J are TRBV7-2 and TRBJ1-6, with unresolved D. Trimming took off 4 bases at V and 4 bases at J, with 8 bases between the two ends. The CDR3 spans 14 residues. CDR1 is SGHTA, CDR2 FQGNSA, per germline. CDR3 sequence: CASSSPSYNSPLHF. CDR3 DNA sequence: TGTGCCAGCAGCTCTCCGAGTTATAATTCACCCCTCCACTTT.

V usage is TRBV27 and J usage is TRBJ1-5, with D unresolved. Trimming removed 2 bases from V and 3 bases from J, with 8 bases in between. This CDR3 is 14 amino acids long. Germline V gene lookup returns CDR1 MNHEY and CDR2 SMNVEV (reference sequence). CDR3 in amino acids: CASSLSGFNQPQHF. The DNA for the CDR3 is TGTGCCAGCAGTTTAAGTGGGTTCAATCAGCCCCAGCATTTT.

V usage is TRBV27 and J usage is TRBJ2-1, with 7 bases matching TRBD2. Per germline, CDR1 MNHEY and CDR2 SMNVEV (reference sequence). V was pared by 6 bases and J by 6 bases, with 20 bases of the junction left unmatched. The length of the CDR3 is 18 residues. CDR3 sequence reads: CASRPLAFGEGLSNEQFF. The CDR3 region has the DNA TGTGCCAGCAGACCTCTAGCTTTCGGGGAGGGCCTATCCAATGAGCAGTTCTTC.

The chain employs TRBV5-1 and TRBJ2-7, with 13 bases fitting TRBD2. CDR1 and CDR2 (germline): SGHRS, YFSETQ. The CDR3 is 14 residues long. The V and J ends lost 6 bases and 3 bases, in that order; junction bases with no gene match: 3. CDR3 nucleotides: TGCGCCAGCAAACTAGCGGGAGGGCACTACGAGCAGTACTTC. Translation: CASKLAGGHYEQYF.

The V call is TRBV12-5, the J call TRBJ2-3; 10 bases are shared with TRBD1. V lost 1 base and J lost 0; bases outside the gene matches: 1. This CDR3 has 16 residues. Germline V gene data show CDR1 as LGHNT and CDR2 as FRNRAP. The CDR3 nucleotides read TGTGCTAGTGGTTTGGGGACAGGGGGTAGCACAGATACGCAGTATTTT. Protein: CASGLGTGGSTDTQYF.

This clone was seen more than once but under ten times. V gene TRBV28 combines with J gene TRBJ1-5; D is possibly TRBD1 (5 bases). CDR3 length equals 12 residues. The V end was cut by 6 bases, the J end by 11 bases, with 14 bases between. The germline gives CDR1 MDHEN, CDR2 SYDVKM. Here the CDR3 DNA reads TGTGCCAGCAGCCGCATTCAGGGTGCCCAGCATTTT. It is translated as CASSRIQGAQHF. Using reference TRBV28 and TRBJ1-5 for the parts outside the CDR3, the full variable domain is DVKVTQSSRYLVKRTGEKVFLECVQDMDHENMFWYRQDPGLGLRLIYFSYDVKMKEKGDIPEGYSVSREKKERFSLILESASTNQTSMYLCASSRIQGAQHFGDGTRLSIL.

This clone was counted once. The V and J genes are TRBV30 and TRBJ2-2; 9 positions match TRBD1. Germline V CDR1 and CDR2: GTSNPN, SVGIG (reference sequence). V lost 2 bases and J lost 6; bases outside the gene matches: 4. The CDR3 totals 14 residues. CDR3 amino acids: CAWSPGTGPGELFF. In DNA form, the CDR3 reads TGTGCCTGGAGTCCGGGGACAGGGCCCGGGGAGCTGTTTTTT.

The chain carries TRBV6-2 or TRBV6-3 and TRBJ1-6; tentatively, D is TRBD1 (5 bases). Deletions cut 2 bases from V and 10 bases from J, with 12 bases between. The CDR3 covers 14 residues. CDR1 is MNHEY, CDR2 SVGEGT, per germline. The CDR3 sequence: CASSYRARGSPLHF. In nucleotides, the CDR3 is TGTGCCAGCAGTTACCGGGCGCGGGGCTCACCCCTCCACTTT.

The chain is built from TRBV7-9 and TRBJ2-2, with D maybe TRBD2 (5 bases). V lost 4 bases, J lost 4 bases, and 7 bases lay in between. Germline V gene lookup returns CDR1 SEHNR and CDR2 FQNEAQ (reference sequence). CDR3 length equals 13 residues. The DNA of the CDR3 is TGTGCCAGCAGCTCCGGAGGCACCGGGGAGCTGTTTTTT. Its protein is CASSSGGTGELFF.

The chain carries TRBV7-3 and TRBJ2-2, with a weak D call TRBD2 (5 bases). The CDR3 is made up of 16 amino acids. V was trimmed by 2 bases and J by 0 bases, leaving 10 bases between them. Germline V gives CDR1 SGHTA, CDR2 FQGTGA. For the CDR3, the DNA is TGTGCCAGCAGCTTAGCTACGGGGTCGAACACCGGGGAGCTGTTTTTT. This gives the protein CASSLATGSNTGELFF.

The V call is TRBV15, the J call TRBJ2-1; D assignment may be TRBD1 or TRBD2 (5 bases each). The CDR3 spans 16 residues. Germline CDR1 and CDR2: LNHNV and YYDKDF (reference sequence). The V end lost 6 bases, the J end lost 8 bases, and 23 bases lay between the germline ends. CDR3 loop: CATSTPPGSGTHEQFF. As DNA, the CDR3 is TGTGCCACCAGTACTCCTCCGGGATCCGGGACGCATGAGCAGTTCTTC.

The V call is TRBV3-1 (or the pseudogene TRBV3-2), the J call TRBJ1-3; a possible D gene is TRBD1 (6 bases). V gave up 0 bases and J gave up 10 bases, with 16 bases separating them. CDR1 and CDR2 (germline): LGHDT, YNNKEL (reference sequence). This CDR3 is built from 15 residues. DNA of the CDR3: TGTGCCAGCAGCCAAGATATTCTCCAGGGGCGGACCATATATTTT. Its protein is CASSQDILQGRTIYF.

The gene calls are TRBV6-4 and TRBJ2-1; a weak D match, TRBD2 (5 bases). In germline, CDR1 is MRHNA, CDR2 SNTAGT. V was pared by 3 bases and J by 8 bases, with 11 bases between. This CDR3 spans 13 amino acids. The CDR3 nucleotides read TGTGCCAGCAGTGAATCGGGGTTTCATGAGCAGTTCTTC. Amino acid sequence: CASSESGFHEQFF.

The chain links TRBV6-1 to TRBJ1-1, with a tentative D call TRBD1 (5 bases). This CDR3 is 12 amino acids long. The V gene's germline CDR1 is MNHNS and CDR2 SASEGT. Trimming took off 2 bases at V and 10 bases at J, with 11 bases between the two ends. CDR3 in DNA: TGTGCCAGCAGTGAATTCGGGGACTTAGCTTTCTTT. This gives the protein CASSEFGDLAFF.

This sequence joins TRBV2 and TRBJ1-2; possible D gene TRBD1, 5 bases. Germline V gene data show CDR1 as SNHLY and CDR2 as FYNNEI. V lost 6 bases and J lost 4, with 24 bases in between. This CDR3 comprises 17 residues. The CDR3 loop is CASRQEDTRATSYGYTF. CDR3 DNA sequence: TGTGCCAGCAGACAGGAGGACACGCGGGCGACCTCCTATGGCTACACCTTC.

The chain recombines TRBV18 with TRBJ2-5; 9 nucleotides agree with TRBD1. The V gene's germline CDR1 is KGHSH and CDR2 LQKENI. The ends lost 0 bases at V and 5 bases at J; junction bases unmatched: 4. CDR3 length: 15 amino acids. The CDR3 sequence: CASSPPGQGRETQYF. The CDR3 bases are TGTGCCAGCTCACCACCCGGACAGGGGCGGGAGACCCAGTACTTC.